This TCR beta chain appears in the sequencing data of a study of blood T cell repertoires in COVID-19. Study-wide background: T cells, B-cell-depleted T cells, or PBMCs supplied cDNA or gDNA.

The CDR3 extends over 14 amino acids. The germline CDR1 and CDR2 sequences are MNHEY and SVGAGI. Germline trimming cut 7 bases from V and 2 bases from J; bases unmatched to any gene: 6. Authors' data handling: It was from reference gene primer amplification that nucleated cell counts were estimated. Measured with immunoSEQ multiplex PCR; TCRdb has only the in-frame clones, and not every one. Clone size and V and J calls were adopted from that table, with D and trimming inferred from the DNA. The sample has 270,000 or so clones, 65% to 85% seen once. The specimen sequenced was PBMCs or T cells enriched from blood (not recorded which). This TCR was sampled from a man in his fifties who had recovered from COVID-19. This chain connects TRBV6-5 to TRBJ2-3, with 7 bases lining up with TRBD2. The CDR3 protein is CASKAGSITDTQYF. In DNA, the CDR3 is TGTGCCAGCAAAGCGGGGTCAATCACAGATACGCAGTATTTT.